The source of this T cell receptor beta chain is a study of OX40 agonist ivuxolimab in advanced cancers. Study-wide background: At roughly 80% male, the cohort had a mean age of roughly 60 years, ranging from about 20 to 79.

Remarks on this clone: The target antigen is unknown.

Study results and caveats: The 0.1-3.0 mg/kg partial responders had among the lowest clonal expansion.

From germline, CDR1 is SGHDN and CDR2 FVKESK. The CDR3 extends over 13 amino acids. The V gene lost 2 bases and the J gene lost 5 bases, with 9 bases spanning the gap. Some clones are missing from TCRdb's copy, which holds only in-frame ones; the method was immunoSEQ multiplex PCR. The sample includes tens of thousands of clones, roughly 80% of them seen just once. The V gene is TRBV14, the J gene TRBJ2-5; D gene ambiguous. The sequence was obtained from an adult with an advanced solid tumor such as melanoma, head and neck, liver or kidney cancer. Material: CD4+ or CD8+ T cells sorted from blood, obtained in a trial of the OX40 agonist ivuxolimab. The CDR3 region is CASSQIGWETQYF. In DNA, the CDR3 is TGTGCCAGCAGCCAAATCGGTTGGGAGACCCAGTACTTC.